What follows is one T cell receptor beta chain and its context. This record belongs to a study of blood T cell repertoires in COVID-19. Study details: Acute and convalescent COVID-19 samples came from the United States, Italy and Spain. Sample material is recorded as cDNA or gDNA derived from T cells, B-cell-depleted T cells, or PBMCs.

There are 16 residues in the CDR3. Germline lookup yields CDR1 SGDLS and CDR2 YYNGEE. Trimming cost V 0 bases and J 5 bases; bases outside gene matches: 9. In the original processing: How many nucleated cells were present was estimated from reference gene primer amplification. Data came from immunoSEQ multiplex PCR; TCRdb stores just in-frame clones and leaves some out. V and J calls and clone size are as listed in that table; D and trimming were resolved from the DNA. The sample lists tens of thousands of clones; over 65% were seen once. Sample: peripheral blood. V usage is TRBV9 and J usage is TRBJ2-7; 9 nucleotides match TRBD1. The sequence was collected from a human donor in a cohort sampled during active COVID-19. The CDR3 DNA follows: TGTGCCAGCAGCGTAGAACCTTACAGGGGGCGGAACGAGCAGTACTTC. Amino acid sequence: CASSVEPYRGRNEQYF.